Sequencing of this T cell receptor beta chain was carried out in a study of sequential checkpoint blockade in melanoma. Documented treatment: randomized to nivolumab then ipilimumab (arm A) or the reverse (arm B). Germline CDR1 MNHNS, CDR2 SASEGT. With 3 bases removed from V and 8 bases from J, the gap between germline ends came to 10 bases. The CDR3 has 13 residues. The repertoire was sequenced with immunoSEQ multiplex PCR; TCRdb's copy has only in-frame clones and lacks some. The sample contains approximately 10,000 clones, 60% to 75% of which appear only once. This clonotype was obtained from a human donor with melanoma. The chain combines TRBV6-1 with TRBJ1-4; D call uncertain. The sample here was CD8+ T cells sorted from blood (inferred from file names), taken from a patient given nivolumab and ipilimumab in sequence. The CDR3 sequence: CASSDREEEKLFF. DNA for the CDR3: TGTGCCAGCAGTGACCGGGAGGAGGAAAAACTGTTTTTT.